The entry that follows covers one TCR beta chain sequence. Its antigen is not known. This entry is derived from a study of OX40 agonist ivuxolimab in advanced cancers. Study-wide results and caveats: The study found that CD8+ T cells averaged more expanded clones than CD4+.

The table came from immunoSEQ multiplex PCR; TCRdb's copy has only in-frame clones and leaves some out. The sample records under 70,000 clones, around 87% being singletons. The CDR3 length is 14 residues. Per germline, CDR1 MDHEN and CDR2 SYDVKM. Germline trimming cut 6 bases from V and 4 bases from J; bases unmatched to any gene: 7. The rearrangement links TRBV28 to TRBJ1-2, with 8 positions matching TRBD1. The sequenced sample was CD4+ or CD8+ T cells sorted from blood, obtained in a trial of the OX40 agonist ivuxolimab. The receptor was isolated from an adult with an advanced solid tumor such as melanoma, head and neck, liver or kidney cancer. The CDR3 loop reads CASSDGTGFYGYTF. As DNA, the CDR3 is TGTGCCAGCAGCGATGGGACAGGATTCTATGGCTACACCTTC.